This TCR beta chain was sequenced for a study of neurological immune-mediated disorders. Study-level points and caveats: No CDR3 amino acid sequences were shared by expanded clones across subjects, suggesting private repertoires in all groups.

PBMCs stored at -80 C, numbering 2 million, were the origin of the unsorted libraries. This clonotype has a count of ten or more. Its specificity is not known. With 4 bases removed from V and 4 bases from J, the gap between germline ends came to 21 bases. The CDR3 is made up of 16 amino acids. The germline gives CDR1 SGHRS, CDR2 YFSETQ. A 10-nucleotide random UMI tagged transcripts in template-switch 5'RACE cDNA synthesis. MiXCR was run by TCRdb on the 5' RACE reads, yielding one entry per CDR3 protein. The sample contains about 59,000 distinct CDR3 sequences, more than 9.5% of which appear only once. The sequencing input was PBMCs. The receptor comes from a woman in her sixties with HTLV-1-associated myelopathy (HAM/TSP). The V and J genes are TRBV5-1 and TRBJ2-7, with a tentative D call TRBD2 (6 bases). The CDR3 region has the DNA TGCGCCAGCAGCCCCGATATAAGGACTATTCTATACGAGCAGTACTTC. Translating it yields CASSPDIRTILYEQYF.